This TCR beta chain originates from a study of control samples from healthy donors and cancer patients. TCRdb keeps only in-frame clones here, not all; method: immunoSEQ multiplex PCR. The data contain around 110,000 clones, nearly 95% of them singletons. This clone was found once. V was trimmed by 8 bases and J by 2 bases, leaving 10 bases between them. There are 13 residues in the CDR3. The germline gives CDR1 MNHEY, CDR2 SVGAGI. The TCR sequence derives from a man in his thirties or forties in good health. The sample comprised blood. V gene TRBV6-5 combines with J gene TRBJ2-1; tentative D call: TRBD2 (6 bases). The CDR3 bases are TGTGCCAGCGGGGGGATCGCCTACAATGAGCAGTTCTTC. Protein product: CASGGIAYNEQFF.